The TCR beta chain under discussion was sequenced for a study of T-cell memory formation after mild COVID-19. Study-wide background: In these data, TCR clusters were largely donor specific.

Notes on this clonotype: Antigen: not known.

TCRdb called the 5' RACE reads again in MiXCR, with one record for every CDR3 protein. This sample has 250,000 to 350,000 distinct CDR3 sequences, with over 11% found just once. Between the trimmed V and J ends, which lost 3 bases and 7 bases, there was a span of 9 bases. This CDR3 contains 13 residues. The germline V gene encodes CDR1 KGHDR and CDR2 SFDVKD. Study findings and constraints: Cross-reactive memory seemingly joined, as some responding clones were found in pre-infection memory. Researchers could not confirm that second-wave clones peaking on day 37 targeted SARS-CoV-2. Most CD4+ clones that shrank were in CM and EM, while CD8+ ones turned up in EMRA.

This receptor was obtained from a man in his late teens or twenties who had mild COVID-19 (a few samples of this study predate the infection). Cell type and time point are not known. The sequencing input was PBMCs or a T cell subset sorted from them (not recorded which). The chain combines TRBV24-1 with TRBJ1-5, with D uncertain. CDR3: CATSDRGGQPQHF. The CDR3 DNA follows: TGTGCCACCAGTGATAGAGGAGGCCAGCCCCAGCATTTT.